This T cell receptor (beta chain) was documented in a study of cytomegalovirus exposure and HLA in healthy donors. Looking at the study overall: It was reported in a later analysis that the 90 to 150 validation repertoires used the same platform as the 550 to 800 first-cohort repertoires.

TCRdb's table, derived via immunoSEQ multiplex PCR, lists solely in-frame clones and lacks some. Here the sample spans roughly 120,000 clones, over 75% being singletons. Study-wide points: According to the study, 150 to 200 TCR beta chains were cytomegalovirus-associated.

As to this clone: Antigen specificity is unknown.

The CDR3 extends over 14 amino acids. CDR1 MNHEY and CDR2 SMNVEV come from the germline V gene (reference sequence). J was trimmed by 5 bases and V by 5 bases; bases with no gene match: 8. Sequencing was carried out using PBMCs. J is TRBJ1-1 and V is TRBV27; TRBD1 matches 7 bases. The source is a woman aged 18 to 35 in good health and CMV-seropositive. CDR3 sequence reads: CASSVRQGRTEAFF. CDR3 sequence (DNA): TGTGCCAGCAGTGTCCGACAGGGACGGACTGAAGCTTTCTTT.